This T cell receptor (beta chain) was identified in a study of T cells in Graves' hyperthyroidism and ophthalmopathy. Study-wide points: A model of 13 V-J pairs discriminated ophthalmopathy from stable hyperthyroidism. The model anticipated ophthalmopathy a median 6.5 months pre-onset.

Amplification yielded TCR beta CDR3 regions, with RNA transcripts as the source. The TCR CDR3 first-round RT-PCR relied on the HTBI primer set. Each CDR3 protein is one row after TCRdb ran MiXCR on the multiplex PCR reads. Here the sample spans more than 300,000 distinct CDR3 sequences, less than 20% being singletons. Uncontrolled infection, other autoimmune disease, pregnancy or lactation excluded patients. PBMCs were collected from an approximately 9.5 ml volume of fresh peripheral blood. Many counts were recorded for this clonotype. Its antigen is unidentified. CDR1 and CDR2 (germline): SGHRS, YFSETQ. Germline trimming cut 5 bases from V and 2 bases from J; bases unmatched to any gene: 6. This CDR3 has 15 amino acids.

The chain is built from TRBV5-1 and TRBJ2-2; 7 bases line up with TRBD1. This sequence was found in a young man with Graves' ophthalmopathy. Sequencing was performed on blood. The CDR3 sequence: CASRPGQPNTGELFF. For the CDR3, the DNA is TGCGCCAGCAGACCGGGACAGCCTAACACCGGGGAGCTGTTTTTT.